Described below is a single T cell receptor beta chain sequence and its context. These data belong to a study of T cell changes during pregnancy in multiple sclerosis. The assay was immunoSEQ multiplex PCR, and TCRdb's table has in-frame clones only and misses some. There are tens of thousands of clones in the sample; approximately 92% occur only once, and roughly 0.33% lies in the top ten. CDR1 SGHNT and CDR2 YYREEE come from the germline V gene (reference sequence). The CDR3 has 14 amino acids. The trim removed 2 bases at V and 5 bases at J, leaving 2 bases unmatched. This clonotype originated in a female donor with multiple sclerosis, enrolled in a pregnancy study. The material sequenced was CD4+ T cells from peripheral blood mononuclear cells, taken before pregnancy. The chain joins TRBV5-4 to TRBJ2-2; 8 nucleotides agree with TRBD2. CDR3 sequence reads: CASSFREGTGELFF. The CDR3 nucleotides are TGTGCCAGCAGCTTCCGGGAGGGGACCGGGGAGCTGTTTTTT.